This TCR beta chain was captured by sequencing in a study of blood T cell repertoires in COVID-19. Across the whole study: The study drew acute and convalescent COVID-19 samples from the United States, Italy and Spain. The analysed material was cDNA or gDNA that came from T cells, B-cell-depleted T cells, or PBMCs.

The authors' processing: Counts of nucleated cells, estimated from reference gene primer amplification, were obtained. Data came from immunoSEQ multiplex PCR; TCRdb stores just in-frame clones and leaves some out. The V and J calls and clone size were taken over from that table, and D and trimming were inferred from the DNA. The sample has about 140,000 clones; 88% are singletons. Patients in Seattle were enrolled during active infection, then followed longitudinally. Sample: peripheral blood. This TCR was recovered from a human donor with COVID-19, enrolled during active disease. The donor label of this sample is uncertain.

CDR3 in DNA: TGTGCCATCAGCGGACAGGGGGCTCATGGCTACACCTTC. It encodes CAISGQGAHGYTF. V gene TRBV10-3 combines with J gene TRBJ1-2, with 11 bases aligning to TRBD1. This CDR3 contains 13 residues. With V trimmed by 6 bases and J by 6 bases, 3 bases remained unmatched. The germline V gene encodes CDR1 ENHRY and CDR2 SYGVKD.